The subject of this entry is one T cell receptor beta chain. Its cognate antigen is unknown. Some clones are missing from TCRdb's copy, which holds only in-frame ones; the method was immunoSEQ multiplex PCR. The sample has about 69,000 clones; approximately 87% are singletons. The data are from a study of T cell responses to AZD1222 COVID-19 vaccine. Regarding the study as a whole: The study found vaccine-associated CD4 TCRs spanning spike, dominant at 160-218 and 743-854.

Germline assignment: CDR1 SEHNR and CDR2 FQNEAQ (reference sequence). CDR3 length equals 18 residues. V was clipped by 3 bases and J by 5 bases; unmatched bases: 13. The material sequenced was peripheral blood, taken 28 days after the second AZD1222 dose. This chain joins TRBV7-9 and TRBJ1-6; 7 bases are a match to TRBD1. This TCR came from an adult who received the AZD1222 COVID-19 vaccine. DNA of the CDR3: TGTGCCAGCAGCTTGGGAACTCAGGGGGTTAGGGATAATTCACCCCTCCACTTT. It codes for CASSLGTQGVRDNSPLHF.